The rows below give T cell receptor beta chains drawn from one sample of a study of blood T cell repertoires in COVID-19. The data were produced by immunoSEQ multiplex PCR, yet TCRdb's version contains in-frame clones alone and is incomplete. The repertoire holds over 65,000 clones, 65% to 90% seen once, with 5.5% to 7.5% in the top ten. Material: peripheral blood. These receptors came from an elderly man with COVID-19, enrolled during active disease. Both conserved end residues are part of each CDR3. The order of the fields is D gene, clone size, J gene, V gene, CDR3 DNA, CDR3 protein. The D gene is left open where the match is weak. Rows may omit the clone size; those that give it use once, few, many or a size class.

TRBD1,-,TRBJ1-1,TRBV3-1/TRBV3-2,TGTGCCAGCAGCCAAGCAGGGGGCCACACTGAAGCTTTCTTT,CASSQAGGHTEAFF
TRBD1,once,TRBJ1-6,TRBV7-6,TGTGCCAGCAGCTTAGGAACCGGACAGGGGGCAGGGTATAATTCACCCCTCCACTTT,CASSLGTGQGAGYNSPLHF
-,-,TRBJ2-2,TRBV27,TGTGCCAGCAGTTCCGGGGCGGGGCTCGCGAACACCGGGGAGCTGTTTTTT,CASSSGAGLANTGELFF
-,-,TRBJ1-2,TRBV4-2,TGTGCCAGCAGCCAAGAGAGCGGCGCGAACGGGGGCTACACCTTC,CASSQESGANGGYTF
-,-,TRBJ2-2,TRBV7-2,TGTGCCAGCAGCTCCAACATCGCCGGGGAGCTGTTTTTT,CASSSNIAGELFF
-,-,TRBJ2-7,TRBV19,TGTGCCAGTAGTATGGGACGAGGAGGGGAGCAGTACTTC,CASSMGRGGEQYF
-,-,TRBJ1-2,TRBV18,TGTGCCAGCTCACCACAGACTGACTATGGCTACACCTTC,CASSPQTDYGYTF
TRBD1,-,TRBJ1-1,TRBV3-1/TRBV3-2,TGTGCCAGCAGCGGGACAGCGAACACTGAAGCTTTCTTT,CASSGTANTEAFF
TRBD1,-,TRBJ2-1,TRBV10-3,TGTGCCACCTCACAGGGGGCGCTTGTCGATGAGCAGTTCTTC,CATSQGALVDEQFF
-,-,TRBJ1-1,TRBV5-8,TGTGCCAGCAGCTTCCTATACAGGGAAATTACGGGAGCTTTCTTT,CASSFLYREITGAFF
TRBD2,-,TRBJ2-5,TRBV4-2,TGTGCCAGCAGCCAGGATAGCGGGATCCAAGAGACCCAGTACTTC,CASSQDSGIQETQYF
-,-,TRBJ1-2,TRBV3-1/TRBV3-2,TGTGCCAGCAGCCAGTTAGGGGGGGGAGGCTACACCTTC,CASSQLGGGGYTF
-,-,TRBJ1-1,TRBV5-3,TGTGCCAGAAGCCAGAAAGACAGACTGAACACTGAAGCTTTCTTT,CARSQKDRLNTEAFF
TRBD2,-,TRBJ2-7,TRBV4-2,TGTGCCAGCAGCCAAGGAAGCGGGGGGGTGGACGAGCAGTACTTC,CASSQGSGGVDEQYF
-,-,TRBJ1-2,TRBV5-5,TGTGCCAGCAGCTCGGACAGCTCGTCCTTAGGCTACACCTTC,CASSSDSSSLGYTF
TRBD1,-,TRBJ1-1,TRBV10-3,TGTGCCACCACAAAACGGGACAGGGGGCAGACTGAAGCTTTCTTT,CATTKRDRGQTEAFF
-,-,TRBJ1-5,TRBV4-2,TGTGCCAGCAGCCAAGCCGGTAGCAATCAGCCCCAGCATTTT,CASSQAGSNQPQHF
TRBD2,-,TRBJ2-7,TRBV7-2,TGTGCCAGCAGCTTAGAGCTAGCGGGGGATTGGTGGTACTTC,CASSLELAGDWWYF
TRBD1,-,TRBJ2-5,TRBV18,TGTGCCAGCTCCCCACAGGGGATCGAGACCCAGTACTTC,CASSPQGIETQYF
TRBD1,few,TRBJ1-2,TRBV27,TGTGCCAGCAGTTTACGACAGGGGAGCGGCTACACCTTC,CASSLRQGSGYTF
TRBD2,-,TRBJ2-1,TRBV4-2,TGTGCCAGCAGCAAAGGACTAGCGGGGGGGTTTGAGCAGTTCTTC,CASSKGLAGGFEQFF
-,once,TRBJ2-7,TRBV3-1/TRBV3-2,TGTGCCAGCAGCCAAGGACAGTTCTACGAGCAGTACTTC,CASSQGQFYEQYF
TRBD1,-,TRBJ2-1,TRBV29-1,TGCAGCGTTGACTCCGGCAGGGGGCTGTACAATGAGCAGTTCTTC,CSVDSGRGLYNEQFF
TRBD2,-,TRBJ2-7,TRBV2,TGTGCCAGCAGAGCATCAGCGGGGGGATCCTACGAGCAGTACTTC,CASRASAGGSYEQYF
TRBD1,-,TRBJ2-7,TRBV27,TGTGCCAGCAGTTTATTACAGGGGTACGAGCAGTACTTC,CASSLLQGYEQYF
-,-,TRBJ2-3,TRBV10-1,TGCGCCAGCAGTATGTCGGGACATCCAGCAGATACGCAGTATTTT,CASSMSGHPADTQYF
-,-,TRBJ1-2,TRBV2,TGTGCCAGCAGGGGGGCCCTAGACTATGGCTACACCTTC,CASRGALDYGYTF
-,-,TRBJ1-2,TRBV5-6,TGTGCCAGCAGCTTCGGCAGGGGCGATGGCTACACCTTC,CASSFGRGDGYTF
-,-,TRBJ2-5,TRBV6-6,TGTGCCAGCAGTTACTCGGGCAGCCAAGAGACCCAGTACTTC,CASSYSGSQETQYF
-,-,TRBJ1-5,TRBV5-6,TGTGCCAGCTCACCGGGACACCTTAGCAATCAGCCCCAGCATTTT,CASSPGHLSNQPQHF
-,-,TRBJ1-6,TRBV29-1,TGCAGCGTTGAAGATCGGAGGGACTGGAGTTCACCCCTCCACTTT,CSVEDRRDWSSPLHF
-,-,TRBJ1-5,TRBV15,TGTGCCACCAGCGAACTGCATGGGCCTAATCAGCCCCAGCATTTT,CATSELHGPNQPQHF
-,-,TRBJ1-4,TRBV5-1,TGCGCCAGCAGCTTGTCACAGACTAATGAAAAACTGTTTTTT,CASSLSQTNEKLFF
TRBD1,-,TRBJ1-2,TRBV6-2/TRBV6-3,TGTGCCAGCAGTTCGTTTATTTATTCGGGACAGGGCTTCTATGGCTACACCTTC,CASSSFIYSGQGFYGYTF
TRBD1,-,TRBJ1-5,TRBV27,TGTGCCAGCAGTAAGGCAGGGGGCGCGCAGCCCCAGCATTTT,CASSKAGGAQPQHF
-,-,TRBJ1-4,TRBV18,TGTGCCAGCTCACCACCTAACAGGGCACCTAATGAAAAACTGTTTTTT,CASSPPNRAPNEKLFF
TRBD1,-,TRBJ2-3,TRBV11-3,TGTGCCAGCAGCTCGGGACAGGGGAGCACAGATACGCAGTATTTT,CASSSGQGSTDTQYF
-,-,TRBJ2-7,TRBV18,TGTGCCAGCTCACCAGGGGACACCACCTACGAGCAGTACTTC,CASSPGDTTYEQYF
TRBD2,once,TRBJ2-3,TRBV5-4,TGTGCCAGCAGCCCTCCTGGACTAGTAGATACGCAGTATTTT,CASSPPGLVDTQYF